This T cell receptor (beta chain) stems from a study of persistence of HIV-infected CD4 T cells. The study's findings and limits: Compared with CD3/CD28-stimulated cells, CMV- and Gag-responding cells showed lower TCRbeta richness.

The libraries were made with immunoSEQ version 4 in survey mode. The table came from immunoSEQ multiplex PCR; TCRdb's copy has only in-frame clones and leaves some out. The table shows some 37,000 clones, with 82% occurring only once. Note on this clone: Its matching antigen is unknown.

An overlapping HIV-1 Gag peptide pool stimulated these cells at roughly 1 ug/peptide/mL. CD40L-negative CD69-negative CD45RO-high memory CD4+ T cells were sorted as populations depleted of antigen-responding cells. CD8+ T cells were removed from PBMCs prior to stimulation. This CDR3 comprises 17 residues. Trimming shortened V by 4 bases and J by 4 bases, and 21 bases separated the two germline ends. Germline V gene lookup returns CDR1 SGDLS and CDR2 YYNGEE. This chain uses TRBV9 with TRBJ1-3; D unresolved. The source material was cultured CD4+ T cells from PBMCs, sampled from a patient who received antiretroviral therapy. This TCR was sampled from an adult with HIV. The donor label of this sample is uncertain. The CDR3 bases are TGTGCCAGCAGCCCCCACCTTGGGAGGCATTCAGGAAACACCATATATTTT. Its translation: CASSPHLGRHSGNTIYF.